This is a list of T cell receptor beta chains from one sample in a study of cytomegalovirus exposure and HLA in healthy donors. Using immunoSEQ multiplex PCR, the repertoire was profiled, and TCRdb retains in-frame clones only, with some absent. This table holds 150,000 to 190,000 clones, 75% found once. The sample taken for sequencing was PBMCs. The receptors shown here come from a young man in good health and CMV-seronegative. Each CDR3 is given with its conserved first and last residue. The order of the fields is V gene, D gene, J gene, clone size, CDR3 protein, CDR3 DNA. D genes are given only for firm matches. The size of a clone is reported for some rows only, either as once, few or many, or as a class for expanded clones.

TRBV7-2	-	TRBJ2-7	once	CASSSGHGYEQYF	TGTGCCAGCAGCTCTGGACACGGTTACGAGCAGTACTTC
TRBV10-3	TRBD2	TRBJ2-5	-	CAISESSGDETQYF	TGTGCCATCAGTGAGTCGAGCGGGGACGAGACCCAGTACTTC
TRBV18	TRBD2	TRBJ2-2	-	CASSPGGLNTGELFF	TGTGCCAGCTCACCAGGGGGACTAAACACCGGGGAGCTGTTTTTT
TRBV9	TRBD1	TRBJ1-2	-	CASSSPQGDSYGYTF	TGTGCCAGCAGCTCCCCTCAGGGGGACAGCTATGGCTACACCTTC
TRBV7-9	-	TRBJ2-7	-	CASSPGQYEQYF	TGTGCCAGCAGCCCCGGACAGTACGAGCAGTACTTC
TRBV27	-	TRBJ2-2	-	CASSLSGGPAGELFF	TGTGCCAGCAGTTTATCGGGCGGGCCGGCCGGGGAGCTGTTTTTT
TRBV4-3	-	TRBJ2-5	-	CASSQESRGAGETQYF	TGCGCCAGCAGCCAAGAATCGAGGGGAGCGGGAGAGACCCAGTACTTC
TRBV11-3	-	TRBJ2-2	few	CASSLSSGELFF	TGTGCCAGCAGCCTAAGCTCCGGGGAGCTGTTTTTT
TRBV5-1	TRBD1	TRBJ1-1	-	CASSPGGPGAGEAAFF	TGCGCCAGCAGCCCAGGGGGCCCGGGGGCTGGGGAGGCAGCTTTCTTT
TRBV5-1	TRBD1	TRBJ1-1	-	CASSFGTVNTEAFF	TGCGCCAGCAGCTTCGGGACAGTGAACACTGAAGCTTTCTTT
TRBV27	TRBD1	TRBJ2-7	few	CASRDRRGYEQYF	TGTGCCAGCAGGGACAGGCGAGGCTACGAGCAGTACTTC
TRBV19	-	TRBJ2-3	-	CASRPLGGSTDTQYF	TGTGCCAGTAGGCCCCTCGGGGGAAGCACAGATACGCAGTATTTT
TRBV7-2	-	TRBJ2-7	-	CASSQREDSYEQYF	TGTGCCAGCAGCCAGAGGGAGGATAGCTACGAGCAGTACTTC
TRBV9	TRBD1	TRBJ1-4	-	CASSGRDSHEKLFF	TGTGCCAGCAGCGGACGGGACAGCCATGAAAAACTGTTTTTT
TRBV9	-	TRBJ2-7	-	CASTRGGGAETYEQYF	TGTGCCAGCACCCGGGGTGGGGGGGCTGAAACCTACGAGCAGTACTTC
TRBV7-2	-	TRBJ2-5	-	CASSFRGTQYF	TGTGCCAGCAGCTTCCGCGGGACCCAGTACTTC